The 14 T cell receptor beta chains given below trace back to one sample, sequenced in a study of beta chain features in type 1 diabetes. Expressed TCRB transcripts were sequenced after all isolated RNA was converted to cDNA. Sequencing was performed with immunoSEQ multiplex PCR; in TCRdb, only in-frame clones are kept and a portion is missing. The table records just under 150,000 clones, about 9.4% of them present only once. Sequenced sample: naive CD4+ T cells from blood. These receptors were collected from a man between 18 and 29 years old in good health.

The chain carries TRBV7-9 and TRBJ2-3, with TRBD2 matching over 13 bases. Germline-derived CDR1 and CDR2 are SEHNR and FQNEAQ (reference sequence). The length of the CDR3 is 15 residues. The trim removed 6 bases at V and 6 bases at J, leaving 6 bases unmatched. CDR3 protein: CASRLAGGFTDTQYF. CDR3 nucleotides: TGTGCCAGCAGACTAGCGGGGGGGTTCACGGATACGCAGTATTTT.

In its sample, this clone was seen a few times. DNA for the CDR3: TGTGCCAGCAGCCCGCGTATCTCGGGGGGGTCTGGGGCCAACGTCCTGACTTTC. The encoded protein is CASSPRISGGSGANVLTF. The chain has TRBV9 and TRBJ2-6; 8 bases match TRBD2. CDR1 is SGDLS and CDR2 is YYNGEE in the germline V gene. V was clipped by 4 bases and J by 1 base; unmatched bases: 10. This CDR3 spans 18 amino acids.

In this sample, this clone turned up a few times. The chain has TRBV7-2 and TRBJ2-7; 9 bases are a match to TRBD1. V trimming: 5 bases; J trimming: 2 bases; junction bases outside the gene matches: 4. The CDR3 runs 14 residues. Germline V gene sequence: CDR1 SGHTA, CDR2 FQGNSA. Here the CDR3 reads CASSARTGAYEQYF. In DNA, the CDR3 is TGTGCCAGCAGCGCCCGGACAGGGGCCTACGAGCAGTACTTC.

The CDR3 loop is CASSARASQETQYF. The DNA of the CDR3 is TGTGCCAGCAGTGCCAGGGCATCCCAAGAGACCCAGTACTTC. V is TRBV6-6 and J is TRBJ2-5, with D possibly being TRBD1 (5 bases). Germline lookup yields CDR1 MNHNY and CDR2 SVGAGI (reference sequence). The length of the CDR3 is 14 residues. V lost 5 bases and J 1 base, leaving 11 bases between the germline ends.

This clone has a handful of counts. V is TRBV6-4 and J is TRBJ2-1, with D hard to call. The CDR3 runs 17 residues. CDR1 MRHNA and CDR2 SNTAGT come from the germline V gene. V lost 0 bases, J lost 0 bases, and 12 bases lay in between. Here the CDR3 reads CASSDSGLSGSYNEQFF. The DNA for the CDR3 is TGTGCCAGCAGTGACTCTGGCCTATCGGGCTCCTACAATGAGCAGTTCTTC.

This clone has just a few counts. This sequence joins TRBV19 and TRBJ2-5; 8 positions match TRBD1. V trimming: 6 bases; J trimming: 1 base; junction bases outside the gene matches: 4. Germline CDR1 is LNHDA and CDR2 is SQIVND (reference sequence). This CDR3 is built from 14 residues. For the CDR3, the DNA is TGTGCCAGTAGCAGAACAGGGGGCCAAGAGACCCAGTACTTC. Translation: CASSRTGGQETQYF.

As regards this clone: A much larger clone is a single base away; this may be a read error. The chain couples TRBV5-6 to TRBJ2-2; 12 positions match TRBD1. Germline lookup yields CDR1 SGHDT and CDR2 YYEEEE. J was trimmed by 7 bases and V by 4 bases; bases with no gene match: 5. The CDR3 consists of 15 residues. The CDR3 DNA sequence: TGTGCCAGCAGCATTGGGACAGGGGGCGGCGGGGAGCTGTTTTTT. Translating it yields CASSIGTGGGGELFF.

This clone was counted between two and nine times. CDR3: CASSPRTSGGALLETQYF. The CDR3 DNA reads as TGTGCCAGCAGCCCTCGGACTAGCGGGGGGGCCCTATTAGAGACCCAGTACTTC. The J gene is TRBJ2-5, the V gene TRBV4-2; TRBD2 agrees at 15 bases. V dropped 4 bases and J dropped 4; count of bases not matched to a gene: 10. The CDR3 consists of 18 residues. The germline gives CDR1 LGHNA, CDR2 YNFKEQ.

This clone has at least ten counts. The J gene is TRBJ2-7, the V gene TRBV29-1, with TRBD1 matching over 8 bases. Losses at the gene ends were 7 bases for V and 2 bases for J; bases not matched to a gene: 7. Germline V gene data show CDR1 as SQVTM and CDR2 as ANQGSEA. The length of the CDR3 is 13 residues. The CDR3 region has the DNA TGCAGCGCCGGAGGACAGGGCACCTACGAGCAGTACTTC. This translates into CSAGGQGTYEQYF.

This clone was counted between two and nine times. V gene TRBV30 combines with J gene TRBJ1-5; 9 positions agree with TRBD1. The CDR3 sequence is 15 residues long. Germline V CDR1 and CDR2: GTSNPN, SVGIG (reference sequence). The trim removed 3 bases at V and 5 bases at J, leaving 8 bases unmatched. CDR3 loop: CAWSERDRGYQPQHF. CDR3 DNA: TGTGCCTGGAGCGAAAGAGACAGGGGGTATCAGCCCCAGCATTTT.

The J gene is TRBJ2-1, the V gene TRBV11-2, with 13 bases that match TRBD2. Trimming took 5 bases from V and 8 from J; bases not matched to a gene: 6. The V gene's germline CDR1 is SGHAT and CDR2 FQNNGV. The CDR3 extends over 15 amino acids. Written as DNA, the CDR3 is TGTGCCAGCAGCAAACGGACTAGCGGGGGTTATGAGCAGTTCTTC. Its protein is CASSKRTSGGYEQFF. Combining the CDR3 with reference TRBV11-2 and TRBJ2-1 gives the whole variable domain EAGVAQSPRYKIIEKRQSVAFWCNPISGHATLYWYQQILGQGPKLLIQFQNNGVVDDSQLPKDRFSAERLKGVDSTLKIQPAKLEDSAVYLCASSKRTSGGYEQFFGPGTRLTVL.

The chain joins TRBV4-1 to TRBJ2-7, with a possible D match to TRBD1 (5 bases). The CDR3 runs to 16 residues. V was pared by 1 base and J by 1 base, with 14 bases between. The V gene's germline CDR1 is MGHRA and CDR2 YSYEKL. CDR3 protein: CASSQVRVQGSYEQYF. As DNA, the CDR3 is TGCGCCAGCAGCCAAGTTAGGGTCCAGGGTTCCTACGAGCAGTACTTC.

This clone was recorded at least ten times. The chain carries TRBV7-2 and TRBJ1-6; no clear D gene. V dropped 3 bases and J dropped 5 bases, with 5 bases sitting between them. Germline assignment: CDR1 SGHTA and CDR2 FQGNSA. CDR3 length: 13 residues. The CDR3 protein is CASSFGDNSPLHF. Here the CDR3 DNA reads TGTGCCAGCAGCTTTGGAGATAATTCACCCCTCCACTTT.

This clone was counted between two and nine times. The chain has TRBV5-4 and TRBJ2-7; TRBD1 might be the D (5 bases). Germline-derived CDR1 and CDR2 are SGHNT and YYREEE (reference sequence). This CDR3 has 16 residues. V was shortened by 0 bases and J by 3 bases, with 16 bases between the two germline ends. As DNA, the CDR3 is TGTGCCAGCAGCTTGGCCGTGCCGCCCAGGGTCTACGAGCAGTACTTC. This translates into CASSLAVPPRVYEQYF.